This TCR beta chain appears in the sequencing data of a study of blood T cell repertoires in COVID-19. Background on the study: Samples taken during acute and convalescent COVID-19 were collected in the United States, Italy and Spain.

Trimming removed 2 bases from V and 1 base from J, with 20 bases in between. The CDR3 covers 18 residues. Germline CDR1 and CDR2: SGHTA and FQGNSA. In the original workflow: Amplification from reference gene primers served as the basis for estimated nucleated cell counts. Sequenced by immunoSEQ multiplex PCR; TCRdb stores in-frame clones only, minus some. V, J and clone size are taken as reported in that table, and D and trimming were inferred from the DNA itself. The sample contains about 200,000 clones, roughly 85% of which appear only once. The chain employs TRBV7-2 and TRBJ1-2, with D hard to call. Material: peripheral blood. The source of this sequence is a man in his thirties or forties who had recovered from COVID-19. The CDR3 sequence: CASSLLGNRKQINYGYTF. The CDR3 DNA sequence: TGTGCCAGCAGCTTATTAGGCAATCGGAAACAGATTAACTATGGCTACACCTTC.